Following are 23 T cell receptor beta chains from one sample sequenced in a study of blood T cell repertoires in COVID-19. The table came from immunoSEQ multiplex PCR; TCRdb's copy has only in-frame clones and leaves some out. The sample contains 150,000 to 200,000 clones, under 80% of which appear only once. The sequenced material came from PBMCs or T cells enriched from blood (not recorded which). These receptors all stem from a woman between 45 and 60 years old with acute COVID-19.

This clone has only one observation. V and J are TRBV7-2 and TRBJ1-3; D not certain. Trimming took 4 bases from V and 10 from J, leaving 17 bases between them. Germline V gene sequence: CDR1 SGHTA, CDR2 FQGNSA. The CDR3 length is 14 residues. As DNA, the CDR3 is TGTGCCAGCAGCTACCGAGAGACCGGGGAAACCATATATTTT. Its protein product is CASSYRETGETIYF.

V usage is TRBV19 and J usage is TRBJ1-3, with D possibly matching TRBD1 (5 bases). Trimming stripped 6 bases from V and 0 bases from J, with 12 bases between. The V gene's germline CDR1 is LNHDA and CDR2 SQIVND (reference sequence). The CDR3 covers 15 residues. CDR3 residues: CASRTGDFSGNTIYF. The DNA of the CDR3 is TGTGCCAGTAGAACAGGAGACTTCTCTGGAAACACCATATATTTT. Supplemented by reference TRBV19 and TRBJ1-3, the full variable domain reads DGGITQSPKYLFRKEGQNVTLSCEQNLNHDAMYWYRQDPGQGLRLIYYSQIVNDFQKGDIAEGYSVSREKKESFPLTVTSAQKNPTAFYLCASRTGDFSGNTIYFGEGSWLTVV.

The table lists this clone with a few counts. The rearrangement joins TRBV28 to TRBJ1-2, with a possible D match to TRBD1 (6 bases). CDR1 is MDHEN and CDR2 is SYDVKM in the germline V gene. This CDR3 is 13 amino acids long. The ends were cut back, 10 bases at V and 5 bases at J, with 17 bases in the middle. The CDR3 loop reads CATRVGAQYGYTF. The CDR3 DNA reads TGTGCCACCCGGGTGGGGGCGCAGTATGGCTACACCTTC.

The genes are TRBV11-3 and TRBJ2-1; D might be TRBD1 (7 bases). Germline V gene data show CDR1 as SGHNT and CDR2 as YENEEA. There are 14 residues in the CDR3. V was trimmed by 5 bases and J by 9 bases, leaving 17 bases between them. The CDR3 here is CASSAGGSVREQFF. DNA of the CDR3: TGTGCCAGCAGCGCAGGGGGGAGCGTCCGTGAGCAGTTCTTC.

This rearrangement joins TRBV5-6 to TRBJ1-1; weak D call: TRBD1 (5 bases). This CDR3 region has 15 residues. CDR1 is SGHDT, CDR2 YYEEEE, per germline. The ends were cut back, 0 bases at V and 2 bases at J, with 11 bases in the middle. The CDR3 loop reads CASSLDRRVNTEAFF. The CDR3 DNA is TGTGCCAGCAGCTTGGACCGCAGGGTTAACACTGAAGCTTTCTTT.

This clone was recorded only once. The chain joins TRBV12-3 or TRBV12-4 to TRBJ1-5, with TRBD1 matching over 9 bases. The CDR3 covers 13 residues. J gave up 6 bases and V 7 bases, and 4 bases lay outside the gene matches. The CDR3 sequence: CASTDRGFQPQHF. As DNA, the CDR3 is TGTGCCAGCACGGACAGGGGATTTCAGCCCCAGCATTTT.

V and J are TRBV19 and TRBJ1-2, with 7 bases aligning to TRBD1. Trimming took 3 bases from V and 4 from J; bases not matched to a gene: 5. Germline V gene sequence: CDR1 LNHDA, CDR2 SQIVND (reference sequence). This CDR3 is 14 amino acids long. CDR3 coding DNA: TGTGCCAGTAGTATGTGGACAGGATCCTATGGCTACACCTTC. Amino acid sequence: CASSMWTGSYGYTF.

The chain couples TRBV20-1 to TRBJ1-5; D is possibly TRBD1 (5 bases). This CDR3 contains 15 residues. Germline CDR1 and CDR2: DFQATT and SNEGSKA (reference sequence). The V end was cut by 5 bases, the J end by 7 bases, with 21 bases between. CDR3 region: CSAGVPGRELQPQHF. CDR3 sequence (DNA): TGCAGTGCTGGTGTTCCGGGGCGGGAGTTGCAGCCCCAGCATTTT.

This clone was counted a few times. CDR3 sequence: CASKVAANSPLHF. Here the CDR3 DNA reads TGTGCCAGCAAAGTGGCGGCTAATTCACCCCTCCACTTT. The chain is built from TRBV2 and TRBJ1-6; D not certain. The CDR3 contains 13 residues. CDR1 is SNHLY, CDR2 FYNNEI, per germline. V was pared by 7 bases and J by 6 bases, with 10 bases between.

The chain is built from TRBV19 and TRBJ1-2, with TRBD1 matching 10 bases. The CDR3 is 16 residues long. The germline V gene has CDR1 LNHDA and CDR2 SQIVND (reference sequence). Losses at the gene ends were 5 bases for V and 7 bases for J; bases not matched to a gene: 13. The CDR3 loop reads CASSPRVGTGEFGYTF. The CDR3 DNA reads as TGTGCCAGTAGTCCGCGAGTGGGGACAGGGGAATTTGGCTACACCTTC.

Comments on this clone: Its ends do not fully match the called genes, so a read error is possible. This chain links TRBV29-1 with TRBJ2-3, with a possible D match to TRBD2 (6 bases). Germline lookup yields CDR1 SQVTM and CDR2 ANQGSEA. The CDR3 is made up of 15 amino acids. The CDR3 DNA sequence: TGCAGCGGTGAAGGGACCGGGGGTGGTATAGATACGCAGTATTTT. It encodes CSGEGTGGGIDTQYF.

This clone was observed a handful of times. The chain combines TRBV28 with TRBJ2-4; maybe TRBD2 (5 bases). V was cut by 7 bases and J by 5 bases, with 24 bases left in between. Germline V gene lookup returns CDR1 MDHEN and CDR2 SYDVKM. The CDR3 covers 17 residues. The CDR3 bases are TGTGCCAGCACACATGGGAGATCCGATTCGTCCCAAAACATTCAGTACTTC. It is translated as CASTHGRSDSSQNIQYF.

The chain employs TRBV4-3 and TRBJ1-2, with D possibly matching TRBD1 (5 bases). V gave up 1 base and J gave up 2 bases, with 14 bases separating them. Germline V gene lookup returns CDR1 LGHNA and CDR2 YSLEER. CDR3 size: 16 residues. The DNA of the CDR3 is TGCGCCAGCAGCCAAGGCCGGGGCGGAGGGAACTATGGCTACACCTTC. It codes for CASSQGRGGGNYGYTF.

The chain uses TRBV19 and TRBJ1-6; a weak D match, TRBD1 (5 bases). V shed 3 bases and J shed 3 bases, with 9 bases lying between them. The CDR3 extends over 15 amino acids. Germline V gene lookup returns CDR1 LNHDA and CDR2 SQIVND (reference sequence). The CDR3 protein is CASSMGRDYNSPLHF. Here the CDR3 DNA reads TGTGCCAGTAGTATGGGCAGGGACTATAATTCACCCCTCCACTTT. Looking up the rest from reference TRBV19 and TRBJ1-6 gives the full variable domain: DGGITQSPKYLFRKEGQNVTLSCEQNLNHDAMYWYRQDPGQGLRLIYYSQIVNDFQKGDIAEGYSVSREKKESFPLTVTSAQKNPTAFYLCASSMGRDYNSPLHFGNGTRLTVT.

The chain recombines TRBV5-1 with TRBJ1-1; 11 positions agree with TRBD1. The CDR3 loop spans 17 amino acids. Germline V gives CDR1 SGHRS, CDR2 YFSETQ. The V and J ends lost 0 bases and 4 bases, in that order; junction bases with no gene match: 8. CDR3 sequence (DNA): TGCGCCAGCAGCTTGGGCCCGGGACAGGGGGATGGCACTGAAGCTTTCTTT. Its protein is CASSLGPGQGDGTEAFF.

The V and J genes are TRBV6-1 and TRBJ1-2, with D possibly being TRBD1 (5 bases). V lost 0 bases, J lost 4 bases, and 9 bases lay in between. The CDR3 spans 14 residues. The V gene's germline CDR1 is MNHNS and CDR2 SASEGT. CDR3 amino acids: CASSEAAGIYGYTF. CDR3 sequence (DNA): TGTGCCAGCAGTGAAGCGGCAGGGATCTATGGCTACACCTTC.

The chain has TRBV28 and TRBJ1-2; TRBD1 matches at 12 bases. From germline, CDR1 is MDHEN and CDR2 SYDVKM. The CDR3 extends over 15 amino acids. J was trimmed by 3 bases and V by 6 bases; bases with no gene match: 5. The chain's CDR3 is CASREGTGGHYGYTF. CDR3 in DNA: TGTGCCAGCAGAGAAGGGACAGGGGGCCACTATGGCTACACCTTC.

CDR3: CASRLGTTEAFF. DNA for the CDR3: TGCGCCAGCAGACTCGGGACAACTGAAGCTTTCTTT. The chain is built from TRBV5-1 and TRBJ1-1, with D perhaps TRBD1 (6 bases). CDR1 is SGHRS, CDR2 YFSETQ, per germline. The CDR3 spans 12 residues. Trimming left V 5 bases short and J 5 bases short, with 10 bases between.

The gene calls are TRBV6-5 and TRBJ1-3; D is undetermined. There are 15 residues in the CDR3. The germline gives CDR1 MNHEY, CDR2 SVGAGI. V lost 2 bases to trimming and J lost 0 bases, with 8 bases between them. Written as DNA, the CDR3 is TGTGCCAGCAGTTACGCGCGGGGCTCTGGAAACACCATATATTTT. Amino acid sequence: CASSYARGSGNTIYF.

The chain couples TRBV14 to TRBJ1-2; D gene uncertain. The CDR3 contains 12 residues. Germline loops: CDR1 SGHDN, CDR2 FVKESK. V gave up 1 base and J gave up 5 bases, with 5 bases separating them. This chain's CDR3 is CASSQGAYGYTF. The CDR3 coding sequence is TGTGCCAGCAGCCAAGGGGCTTATGGCTACACCTTC.

This clone was seen ten or more times. The CDR3: CAWSLMGSGTEAFF. CDR3 sequence (DNA): TGTGCCTGGAGTCTGATGGGGAGCGGCACTGAAGCTTTCTTT. The chain has TRBV30 and TRBJ1-1; no firm D call. V was pared by 2 bases and J by 4 bases, with 14 bases between. This CDR3 comprises 14 residues. Germline V gene data show CDR1 as GTSNPN and CDR2 as SVGIG (reference sequence).

The chain recombines TRBV11-2 with TRBJ2-6; unclear D gene. The CDR3 is 13 residues long. V dropped 5 bases and J dropped 4 bases, with 6 bases sitting between them. In germline, CDR1 is SGHAT, CDR2 FQNNGV. This CDR3 reads CASSESGANVLTF. CDR3 sequence (DNA): TGTGCCAGCAGCGAGTCCGGGGCCAACGTCCTGACTTTC.

This clone came up once. The V and J genes are TRBV5-1 and TRBJ1-2, with 12 positions matching TRBD1. CDR3 length equals 17 residues. V shed 2 bases, J shed 6 bases, and the junction held 11 bases outside the gene matches. Germline CDR1 and CDR2: SGHRS and YFSETQ. The CDR3 is CASSLGTGGVRWNGYTF. CDR3 DNA sequence: TGCGCCAGCAGCTTAGGGACAGGGGGCGTTAGGTGGAATGGCTACACCTTC. Based on the CDR3 plus reference TRBV5-1 and TRBJ1-2, the full variable domain is KAGVTQTPRYLIKTRGQQVTLSCSPISGHRSVSWYQQTPGQGLQFLFEYFSETQRNKGNFPGRFSGRQFSNSRSEMNVSTLELGDSALYLCASSLGTGGVRWNGYTFGSGTRLTVV.